These T cell receptor beta chains were read from a single sample in a study of blood T cell repertoires in COVID-19. Profiled with immunoSEQ multiplex PCR; TCRdb holds only in-frame clones, not every one. The sample consists of 300,000 to 400,000 clones, approximately 87% of them appearing once. Input material: peripheral blood. The origin of the receptors is a woman aged 30 to 39 with COVID-19, enrolled during active disease. CDR3s include the opening cysteine and the closing phenylalanine or tryptophan. D genes are given only for firm matches. Rows give clone size only sometimes, using once, few, many, or a class for an expanded clone.

TRBV19	TRBJ1-1	NA	TRBD1	CASRSGQPNTEAFF	TGTGCCAGTAGGTCGGGACAGCCGAACACTGAAGCTTTCTTT
TRBV9	TRBJ2-4	NA	TRBD1	CASSAQGWANIQYF	TGTGCCAGCAGCGCACAGGGGTGGGCGAACATTCAGTACTTC
TRBV11-2	TRBJ1-1	NA	TRBD1	CASSATGATEAFF	TGTGCCAGCAGCGCCACAGGGGCCACTGAAGCTTTCTTT
TRBV24-1	TRBJ2-2	NA	TRBD2	CATSDPRASGKPGELFF	TGTGCCACCAGTGACCCCCGGGCTAGCGGGAAGCCCGGGGAGCTGTTTTTT
TRBV2	TRBJ1-5	NA	TRBD1	CASSRDRAVNQPQHF	TGTGCCAGCAGTCGGGACAGAGCAGTCAATCAGCCCCAGCATTTT
TRBV7-9	TRBJ1-1	NA	TRBD1	CASSTFTGGTGEAFF	TGTGCCAGCAGCACCTTTACAGGGGGAACAGGTGAAGCTTTCTTT
TRBV7-2	TRBJ1-6	NA	TRBD1	CASSKPPGQGSYNSPLHF	TGTGCCAGCAGCAAACCCCCGGGACAGGGATCCTATAATTCACCCCTCCACTTT
TRBV10-2	TRBJ1-2	NA	TRBD1	CASSEGETGLLGSYTF	TGCGCCAGCAGTGAAGGAGAGACAGGGCTCCTTGGGAGCTACACCTTC
TRBV11-2	TRBJ1-4	few	NA	CASSLSGRFNEKLFF	TGTGCCAGCAGCTTATCTGGCAGGTTTAATGAAAAACTGTTTTTT
TRBV30	TRBJ2-7	NA	NA	CAWSVQRYEQYF	TGTGCCTGGAGTGTACAGCGGTACGAGCAGTACTTC
TRBV5-1	TRBJ1-1	NA	NA	CASSPRQRNTEAFF	TGCGCCAGCAGCCCCCGACAGAGGAACACTGAAGCTTTCTTT
TRBV19	TRBJ1-1	once	TRBD1	CASSPRQGWATEAFF	TGTGCCAGTAGCCCAAGACAGGGGTGGGCCACTGAAGCTTTCTTT
TRBV27	TRBJ1-1	NA	NA	CASSLSAGSTTEAFF	TGTGCCAGCAGTTTAAGTGCAGGGTCGACCACTGAAGCTTTCTTT
TRBV5-1	TRBJ1-2	once	TRBD1	CASSSSPTGKDGYTF	TGCGCCAGCAGCTCCAGCCCGACAGGGAAAGATGGCTACACCTTC
TRBV12-5	TRBJ2-5	NA	NA	CARDLDRPPQETQYF	TGTGCTAGAGATCTTGACAGGCCCCCCCAAGAGACCCAGTACTTC
TRBV27	TRBJ2-3	NA	NA	CASRVSGTDTQYF	TGTGCCAGCAGGGTTTCGGGCACAGATACGCAGTATTTT
TRBV4-1	TRBJ2-7	NA	NA	CASSLHGAYEQYF	TGCGCCAGCAGCCTCCATGGAGCCTACGAGCAGTACTTC
TRBV28	TRBJ1-1	NA	NA	CASSPGQLNTEAFF	TGTGCCAGCAGTCCCGGACAGTTGAACACTGAAGCTTTCTTT
TRBV4-1	TRBJ2-4	NA	TRBD2	CASSQDQAPGLAGGLAKNIQYF	TGCGCCAGCAGCCAAGATCAGGCACCGGGACTAGCGGGAGGGTTGGCCAAAAACATTCAGTACTTC
TRBV7-2	TRBJ1-5	NA	NA	CASSEEGSNQPQHF	TGTGCCAGCAGCGAGGAGGGAAGCAATCAGCCCCAGCATTTT
TRBV2	TRBJ1-2	NA	NA	CASSEPGRSYGYTF	TGTGCCAGCAGTGAACCCGGTCGGAGCTATGGCTACACCTTC
TRBV6-7	TRBJ1-1	NA	TRBD1	CASSYPPPGQGNVRSNTEAFF	TGTGCCAGCAGTTACCCACCACCGGGACAGGGGAACGTCCGGTCGAACACTGAAGCTTTCTTT
TRBV7-9	TRBJ2-7	NA	NA	CASSLAIGEQYF	TGTGCCAGCAGCTTAGCGATCGGGGAGCAGTACTTC
TRBV5-5	TRBJ1-6	NA	NA	CASSFRNSPLHF	TGTGCCAGCAGCTTCAGGAATTCACCCCTCCACTTT
TRBV11-2	TRBJ1-1	NA	NA	CASSLLRGESTEAFF	TGTGCCAGCAGCTTATTGCGGGGTGAGTCGACTGAAGCTTTCTTT
TRBV25-1	TRBJ1-1	NA	NA	CASSEEDRYSEAFF	TGTGCCAGCAGTGAGGAGGACAGATACTCTGAAGCTTTCTTT
TRBV19	TRBJ1-1	NA	TRBD1	CATGQLMNTEAFF	TGTGCCACGGGACAGTTAATGAACACTGAAGCTTTCTTT
TRBV10-1	TRBJ2-7	NA	TRBD1	CASSAQGAVYEQYF	TGCGCCAGCAGTGCACAGGGGGCCGTCTACGAGCAGTACTTC
TRBV7-6	TRBJ2-5	few	NA	CASSLGAQGSSETQYF	TGTGCCAGCAGCTTGGGGGCTCAAGGATCTTCGGAGACCCAGTACTTC
TRBV5-1	TRBJ1-1	NA	TRBD1	CASSPDRYYTEAFF	TGCGCCAGCAGCCCGGACAGGTACTACACTGAAGCTTTCTTT
TRBV2	TRBJ2-1	once	NA	CASSAPGLSYNEQFF	TGTGCCAGCAGTGCCCCCGGGTTATCCTACAATGAGCAGTTCTTC
TRBV5-4	TRBJ2-3	NA	TRBD2	CASSLEGKTSGRATQYF	TGTGCCAGCAGCTTGGAGGGGAAGACTAGCGGGAGGGCCACGCAGTATTTT
TRBV28	TRBJ1-2	once	NA	CASSLLEFGFTF	TGTGCCAGCAGTTTATTGGAGTTCGGCTTCACCTTC
TRBV6-5	TRBJ2-3	once	NA	CASMSYLKPQYF	TGTGCCAGCATGTCGTACCTAAAACCGCAGTATTTT
TRBV6-1	TRBJ1-1	once	NA	CASSDYRVGDTEAFF	TGTGCCAGCAGTGATTACAGGGTGGGGGACACTGAAGCTTTCTTT
TRBV27	TRBJ1-5	NA	TRBD1	CASSLRDRVRGNQPQHF	TGTGCCAGCAGTTTAAGGGACAGGGTGAGGGGCAATCAGCCCCAGCATTTT
TRBV30	TRBJ2-1	NA	TRBD2	CAWSVLAGAAAEQFF	TGTGCCTGGAGTGTACTAGCGGGAGCCGCGGCTGAGCAGTTCTTC
TRBV14	TRBJ1-1	once	TRBD1	CASSRTQGAITEAFF	TGTGCCAGCAGCCGTACCCAGGGGGCGATCACTGAAGCTTTCTTT
TRBV5-4	TRBJ1-1	once	TRBD1	CASSGAKGAPTEAFF	TGTGCCAGCAGCGGAGCGAAGGGGGCGCCTACTGAAGCTTTCTTT
TRBV10-1	TRBJ2-3	few	TRBD2	CASSEGGRISDTQYF	TGCGCCAGCAGTGAGGGCGGGAGGATCTCAGATACGCAGTATTTT
TRBV3-1/TRBV3-2	TRBJ1-4	NA	NA	CASSQGRAEKLFF	TGTGCCAGCAGCCAGGGCAGGGCTGAAAAACTGTTTTTT
TRBV28	TRBJ2-5	few	TRBD1	CASSGLRGRETQYF	TGTGCCAGCAGTGGCCTCAGGGGGCGGGAGACCCAGTACTTC
TRBV28	TRBJ1-4	once	TRBD1	CASSFWTGGNEKLFF	TGTGCCAGCAGTTTCTGGACAGGGGGCAATGAAAAACTGTTTTTT
TRBV27	TRBJ2-5	NA	TRBD1	CASSYRGAETQYF	TGTGCCAGCAGTTACAGGGGAGCAGAGACCCAGTACTTC
TRBV30	TRBJ2-7	NA	TRBD2	CAWRLAGAHEQYF	TGTGCCTGGAGACTAGCGGGAGCCCACGAGCAGTACTTC